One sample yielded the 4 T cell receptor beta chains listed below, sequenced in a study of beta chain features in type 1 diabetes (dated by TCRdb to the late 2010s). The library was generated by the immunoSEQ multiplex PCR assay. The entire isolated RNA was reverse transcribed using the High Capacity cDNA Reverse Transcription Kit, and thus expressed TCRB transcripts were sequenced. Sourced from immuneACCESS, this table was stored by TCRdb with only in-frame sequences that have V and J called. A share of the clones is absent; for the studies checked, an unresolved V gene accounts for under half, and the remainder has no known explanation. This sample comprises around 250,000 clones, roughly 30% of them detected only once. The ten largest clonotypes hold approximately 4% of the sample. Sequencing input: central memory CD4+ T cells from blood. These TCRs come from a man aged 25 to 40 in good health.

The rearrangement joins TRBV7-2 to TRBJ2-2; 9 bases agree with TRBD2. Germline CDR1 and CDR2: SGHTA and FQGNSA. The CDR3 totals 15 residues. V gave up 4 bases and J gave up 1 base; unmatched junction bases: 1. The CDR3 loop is CASSSSGVNTGELFF. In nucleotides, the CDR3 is TGTGCCAGCAGCTCTAGCGGGGTGAACACCGGGGAGCTGTTTTTT.

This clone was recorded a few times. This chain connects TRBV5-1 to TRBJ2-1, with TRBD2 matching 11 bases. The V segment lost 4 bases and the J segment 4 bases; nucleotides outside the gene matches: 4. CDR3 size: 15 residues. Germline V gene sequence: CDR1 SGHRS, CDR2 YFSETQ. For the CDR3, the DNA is TGCGCCAGCAGCCCTGGGACTAGCGGTTACAATGAGCAGTTCTTC. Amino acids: CASSPGTSGYNEQFF.

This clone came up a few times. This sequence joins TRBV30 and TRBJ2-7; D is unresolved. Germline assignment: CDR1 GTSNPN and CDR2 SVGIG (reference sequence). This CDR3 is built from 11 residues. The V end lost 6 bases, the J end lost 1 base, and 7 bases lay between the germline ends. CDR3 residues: CACRHSYEQYF. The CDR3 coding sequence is TGTGCCTGCAGACATTCCTACGAGCAGTACTTC.

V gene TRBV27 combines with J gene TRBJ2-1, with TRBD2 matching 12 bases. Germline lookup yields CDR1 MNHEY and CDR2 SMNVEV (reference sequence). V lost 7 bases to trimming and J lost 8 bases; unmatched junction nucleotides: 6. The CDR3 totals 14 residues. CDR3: CASTLAGGKYEQFF. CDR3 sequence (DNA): TGTGCCAGCACTCTAGCGGGAGGGAAGTATGAGCAGTTCTTC.